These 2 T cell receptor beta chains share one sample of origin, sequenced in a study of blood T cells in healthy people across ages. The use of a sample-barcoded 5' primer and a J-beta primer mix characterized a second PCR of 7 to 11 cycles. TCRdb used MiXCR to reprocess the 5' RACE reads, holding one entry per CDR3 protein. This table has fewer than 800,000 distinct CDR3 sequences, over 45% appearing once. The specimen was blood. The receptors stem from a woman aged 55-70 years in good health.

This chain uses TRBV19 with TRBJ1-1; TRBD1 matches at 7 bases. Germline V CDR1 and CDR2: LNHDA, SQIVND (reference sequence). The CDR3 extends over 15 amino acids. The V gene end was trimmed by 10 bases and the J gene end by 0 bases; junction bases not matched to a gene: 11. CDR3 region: CATRGEGRMNTEAFF. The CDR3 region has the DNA TGTGCCACCAGGGGGGAAGGACGGATGAACACTGAAGCTTTCTTT.

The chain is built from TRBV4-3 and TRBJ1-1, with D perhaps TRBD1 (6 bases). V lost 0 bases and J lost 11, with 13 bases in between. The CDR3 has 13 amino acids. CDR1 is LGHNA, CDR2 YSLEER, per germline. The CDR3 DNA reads TGCGCCAGCAGCCAAGAGAGGGGGACGGGGGCTTTCTTT. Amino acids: CASSQERGTGAFF.